What follows describes a single T cell receptor (beta chain). This sample is drawn from a study of cytomegalovirus exposure and HLA in healthy donors. PCR used 60 Vbeta primers and 13 Jbeta primers. Data came from immunoSEQ multiplex PCR; TCRdb stores just in-frame clones and leaves some out. The sample includes some 80,000 clones, about 78% of them seen just once. The CDR3 extends over 17 amino acids. CDR1 is MGHRA and CDR2 is YSYEKL in the germline V gene. V was pared by 3 bases and J by 8 bases, with 22 bases between. Sequenced material: PBMCs. The J gene is TRBJ1-4, the V gene TRBV4-1, with D maybe TRBD1 (6 bases). The clonotype was recovered from a man aged 18 to 29 in good health and CMV-seropositive. The CDR3 reads CASSHASGTRRAEKLFF. The CDR3 nucleotides are TGCGCCAGCAGCCATGCCTCCGGGACACGGCGGGCGGAAAAACTGTTTTTT.